This TCR beta chain was identified during a study of blood T cells in healthy people across ages. Each donor supplied approximately 10 milliliters of peripheral blood. PCR was performed a second time for 7 to 11 cycles using a sample-barcoded 5' primer and a J-beta primer mix. In TCRdb, the 5' RACE reads were re-called with MiXCR into one record per CDR3 protein. The sample includes around 940,000 distinct CDR3 sequences, roughly 50% of them seen just once. As regards this clonotype: The target antigen is unknown.

Study results and limitations: Naive CD4+ cell counts and diversity both ran higher in long-lived than in aged donors.

The sample comprised blood. The source is a woman aged 55-70 years in good health.

In DNA, the CDR3 is TGTGCCAGCAGCCAAGGTAGAGGGGGAATGACCCAGTACTTC. Amino acid sequence: CASSQGRGGMTQYF. The chain joins TRBV3-1 to TRBJ2-5, with D perhaps matching TRBD1 (6 bases). With 1 base removed from V and 7 bases from J, the gap between germline ends came to 13 bases. Looked up from germline, CDR1 is LGHDT and CDR2 is YNNKEL (reference sequence). CDR3 length: 14 amino acids.